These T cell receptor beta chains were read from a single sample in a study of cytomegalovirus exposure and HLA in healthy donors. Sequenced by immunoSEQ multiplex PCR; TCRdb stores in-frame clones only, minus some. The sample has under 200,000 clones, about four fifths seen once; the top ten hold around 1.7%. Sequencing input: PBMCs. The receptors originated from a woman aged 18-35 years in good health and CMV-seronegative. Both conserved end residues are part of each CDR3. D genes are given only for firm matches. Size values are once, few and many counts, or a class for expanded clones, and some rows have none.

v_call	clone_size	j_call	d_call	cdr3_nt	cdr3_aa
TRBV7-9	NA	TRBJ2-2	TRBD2	TGTGCCAGCAGAGTAGGACTAGCGGGGAAGAACACCGGGGAGCTGTTTTTT	CASRVGLAGKNTGELFF
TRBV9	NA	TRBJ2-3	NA	TGTGCCAGCTCTCCCCAGTCGGGGAAGACGGATACGCAGTATTTT	CASSPQSGKTDTQYF
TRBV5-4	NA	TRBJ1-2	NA	TGTGCCAGCAGCGTTCCGAATAATGAGGACTATGGCTACACCTTC	CASSVPNNEDYGYTF
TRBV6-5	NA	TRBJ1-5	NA	TGTGCCAGCAGACTGGGGGCGGGCAATCAGCCCCAGCATTTT	CASRLGAGNQPQHF
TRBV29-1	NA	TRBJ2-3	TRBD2	TGCAGCGTTGAGCTTTCCAGCGGGAACACAGATACGCAGTATTTT	CSVELSSGNTDTQYF
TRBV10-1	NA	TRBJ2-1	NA	TGCGCCAGCAGTGAGTCGGCAGACAATGAGCAGTTCTTC	CASSESADNEQFF
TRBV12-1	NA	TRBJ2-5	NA	TGTGCCAGCAGCCCTGCGGTGACATGCCGGGGTTTAACGGGAGCAGCAGAGACCCAGTACTTC	CASSPAVTCRGLTGAAETQYF
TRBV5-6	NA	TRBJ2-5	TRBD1	TGTGCCAGCAGCTTGTCGACAGGGGCCACCCCGGGAGAGACCCAGTACTTC	CASSLSTGATPGETQYF
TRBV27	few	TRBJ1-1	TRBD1	TGTGCCAGCAGTACCCCCCCGGGACAGGGGGCGACTGAAGCTTTCTTT	CASSTPPGQGATEAFF
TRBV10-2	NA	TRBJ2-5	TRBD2	TGCGCCAGCAGTGAAACTAGCGGGAGGGAGACCCAGTACTTC	CASSETSGRETQYF
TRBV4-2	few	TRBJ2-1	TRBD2	TGTGCCAGCAGCCCCTCTAGCGGGATTAGGAATGAGCAGTTCTTC	CASSPSSGIRNEQFF
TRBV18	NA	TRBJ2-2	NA	TGTGCCAGCTCAGCTACCGGGACTCGGAACACCGGGGAGCTGTTTTTT	CASSATGTRNTGELFF
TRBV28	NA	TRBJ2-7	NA	TGTGCCAGCAGTACACCGGGACTGCGCCCTAGGGAGCAGTACTTC	CASSTPGLRPREQYF
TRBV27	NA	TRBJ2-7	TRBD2	TGTGCCAGCAGTCCAGGGCTAGCGGTCTACGAGCAGTACTTC	CASSPGLAVYEQYF
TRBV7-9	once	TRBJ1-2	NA	TGTGCCAGCAGCTTAGGCGAGCAGGCCCATATTTATGGCTACACCTTC	CASSLGEQAHIYGYTF
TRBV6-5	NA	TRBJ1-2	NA	TGTGCCAGCAGTGACCACACGGGGGGCGGTGGCTACACCTTC	CASSDHTGGGGYTF
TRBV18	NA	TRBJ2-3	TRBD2	TGTGCCAGCTCACCACCGGGACTAGCGGACCCCACAACAGATACGCAGTATTTT	CASSPPGLADPTTDTQYF
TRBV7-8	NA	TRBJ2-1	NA	TGTGCCAGCAGCTTAGATGCCCAGGGGGAGCAGTTCTTC	CASSLDAQGEQFF
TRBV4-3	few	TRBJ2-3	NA	TGCGCCAGCAGCCATAGACAGGGACCAGCGGGAGATACGCAGTATTTT	CASSHRQGPAGDTQYF
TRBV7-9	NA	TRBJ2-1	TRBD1	TGTGCCAGCAGCTTTCACCACAGGGGGGTCTACAATGAGCAGTTCTTC	CASSFHHRGVYNEQFF
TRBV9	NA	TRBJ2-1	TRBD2	TGTGCCAGCAGCGTAGTTTCTGGTGGCGGGAGTCTCAATGAGCAGTTCTTC	CASSVVSGGGSLNEQFF
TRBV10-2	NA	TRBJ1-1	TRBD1	TGCGCCAGCAGTGATATACAGGGGTCCACTGAAGCTTTCTTT	CASSDIQGSTEAFF
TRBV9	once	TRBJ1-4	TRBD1	TGTGCCAGCAGCGTCCAGGGGGCAGGGGAAGAACTGTTTTTT	CASSVQGAGEELFF
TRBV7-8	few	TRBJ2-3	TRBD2	TGTGCCAGCACGAGGACTAGAGTATCAGATACGCAGTATTTT	CASTRTRVSDTQYF
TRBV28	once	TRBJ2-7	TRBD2	TGTGCCAGCAGTGTCAGCGGGAACCTGGGCGAGCAGTACTTC	CASSVSGNLGEQYF
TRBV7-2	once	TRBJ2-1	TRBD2	TGTGCCAGCAGCCCCTCAGCGGGAGCCAAGCAGTTCTTC	CASSPSAGAKQFF